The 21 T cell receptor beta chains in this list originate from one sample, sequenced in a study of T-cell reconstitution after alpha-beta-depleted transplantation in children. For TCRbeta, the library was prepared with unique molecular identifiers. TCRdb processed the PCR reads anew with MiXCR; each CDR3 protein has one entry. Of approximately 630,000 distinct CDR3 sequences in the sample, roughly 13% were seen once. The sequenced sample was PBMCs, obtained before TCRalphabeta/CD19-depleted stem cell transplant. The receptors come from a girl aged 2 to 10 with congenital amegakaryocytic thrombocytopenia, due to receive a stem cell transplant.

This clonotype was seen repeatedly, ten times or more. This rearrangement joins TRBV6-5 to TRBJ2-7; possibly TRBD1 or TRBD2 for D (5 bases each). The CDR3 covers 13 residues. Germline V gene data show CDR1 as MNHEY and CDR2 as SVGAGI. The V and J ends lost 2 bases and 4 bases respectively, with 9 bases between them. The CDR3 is CASSYGREYEQYF. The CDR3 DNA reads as TGTGCCAGCAGTTACGGCAGGGAGTACGAGCAGTACTTC.

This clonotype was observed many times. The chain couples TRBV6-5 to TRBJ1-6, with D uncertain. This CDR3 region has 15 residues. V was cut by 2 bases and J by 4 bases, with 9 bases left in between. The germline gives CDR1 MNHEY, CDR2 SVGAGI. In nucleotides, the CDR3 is TGTGCCAGCAGTTACCTGAGCCTGTATAATTCACCCCTCCACTTT. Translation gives CASSYLSLYNSPLHF.

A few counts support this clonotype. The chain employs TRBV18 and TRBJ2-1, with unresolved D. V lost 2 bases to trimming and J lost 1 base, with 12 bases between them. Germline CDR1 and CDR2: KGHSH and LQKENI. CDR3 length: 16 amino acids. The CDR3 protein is CASSPRGPLSYNEQFF. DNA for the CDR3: TGTGCCAGCTCACCAAGAGGACCTCTTTCCTACAATGAGCAGTTCTTC.

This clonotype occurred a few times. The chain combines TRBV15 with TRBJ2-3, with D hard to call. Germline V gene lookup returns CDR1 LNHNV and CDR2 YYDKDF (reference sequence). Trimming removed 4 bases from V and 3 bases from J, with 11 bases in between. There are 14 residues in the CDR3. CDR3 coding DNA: TGTGCCACCAGCATTTACGGAGAAACAGATACGCAGTATTTT. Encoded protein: CATSIYGETDTQYF.

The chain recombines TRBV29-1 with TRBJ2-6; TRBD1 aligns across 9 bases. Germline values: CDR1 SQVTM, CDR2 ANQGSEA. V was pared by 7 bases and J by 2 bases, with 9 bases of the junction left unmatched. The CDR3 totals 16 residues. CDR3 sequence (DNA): TGCAGCGCAGGGACAGGGCGAGGAGCTGGGGCCAACGTCCTGACTTTC. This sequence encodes CSAGTGRGAGANVLTF.

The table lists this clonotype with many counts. CDR3 coding DNA: TGTGCCAGCAGTTACTCGAGGGGGGATACGCAGTATTTT. This encodes CASSYSRGDTQYF. The chain combines TRBV6-5 with TRBJ2-3; tentatively, D is TRBD1 (6 bases). The CDR3 runs 13 residues. V lost 0 bases, J lost 6 bases, and 7 bases lay in between. Germline lookup yields CDR1 MNHEY and CDR2 SVGAGI.

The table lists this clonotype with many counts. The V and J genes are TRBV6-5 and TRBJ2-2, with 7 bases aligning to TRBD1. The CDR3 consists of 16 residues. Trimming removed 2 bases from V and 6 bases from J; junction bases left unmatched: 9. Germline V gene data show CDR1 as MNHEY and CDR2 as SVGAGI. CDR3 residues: CASSYPRTGSAGELFF. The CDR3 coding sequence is TGTGCCAGCAGTTACCCAAGGACAGGCTCGGCCGGGGAGCTGTTTTTT.

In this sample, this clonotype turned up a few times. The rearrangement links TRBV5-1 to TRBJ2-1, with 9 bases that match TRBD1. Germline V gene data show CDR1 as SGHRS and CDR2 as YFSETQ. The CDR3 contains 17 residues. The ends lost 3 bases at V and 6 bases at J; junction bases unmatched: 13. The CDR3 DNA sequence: TGCGCCAGCAGCTGGAGGGGAGACAGGGGGGAAGGCAATGAGCAGTTCTTC. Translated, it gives CASSWRGDRGEGNEQFF.

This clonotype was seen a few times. This CDR3 is CASSRQGEKFSGYTF. The CDR3 nucleotides are TGCGCCAGCAGCCGACAGGGGGAAAAGTTCTCTGGCTACACCTTC. The chain joins TRBV4-1 to TRBJ1-2, with 9 bases matching TRBD1. The trim removed 4 bases at V and 7 bases at J, leaving 10 bases unmatched. Germline CDR1 is MGHRA and CDR2 is YSYEKL. The CDR3 covers 15 residues.

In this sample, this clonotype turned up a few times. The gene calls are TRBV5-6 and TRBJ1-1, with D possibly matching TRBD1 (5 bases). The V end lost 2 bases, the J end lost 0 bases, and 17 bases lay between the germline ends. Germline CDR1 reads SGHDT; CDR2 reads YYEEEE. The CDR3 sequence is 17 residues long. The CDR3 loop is CASSLPGYPGLNTEAFF. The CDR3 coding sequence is TGTGCCAGCAGCTTACCAGGGTACCCTGGTTTGAACACTGAAGCTTTCTTT.

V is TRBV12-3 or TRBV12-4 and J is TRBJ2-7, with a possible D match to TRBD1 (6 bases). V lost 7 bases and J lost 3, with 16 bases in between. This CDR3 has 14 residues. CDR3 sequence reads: CASNTGTSYYEQYF. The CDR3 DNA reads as TGTGCCAGCAATACCGGGACAAGTTACTACGAGCAGTACTTC.

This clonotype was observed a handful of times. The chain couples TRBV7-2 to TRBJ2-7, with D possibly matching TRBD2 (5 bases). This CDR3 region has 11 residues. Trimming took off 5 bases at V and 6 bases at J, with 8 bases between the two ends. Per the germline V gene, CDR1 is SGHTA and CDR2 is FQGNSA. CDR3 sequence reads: CASSHGVEQYF. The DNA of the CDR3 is TGTGCCAGCAGCCACGGGGTCGAGCAGTACTTC.

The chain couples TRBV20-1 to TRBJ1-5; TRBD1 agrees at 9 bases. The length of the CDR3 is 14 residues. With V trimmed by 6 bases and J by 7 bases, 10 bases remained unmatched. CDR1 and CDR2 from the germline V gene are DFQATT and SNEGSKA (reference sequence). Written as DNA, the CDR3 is TGCAGTGCGGTGGTACAGGGGGCGAGACAGCCCCAGCATTTT. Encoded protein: CSAVVQGARQPQHF.

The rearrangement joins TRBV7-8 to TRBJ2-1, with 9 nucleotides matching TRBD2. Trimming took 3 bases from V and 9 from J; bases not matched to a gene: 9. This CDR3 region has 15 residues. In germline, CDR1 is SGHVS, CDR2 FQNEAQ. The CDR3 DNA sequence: TGTGCCAGCAGCTTTTCCGGGACTAGCACCGGTGAGCAGTTCTTC. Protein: CASSFSGTSTGEQFF.

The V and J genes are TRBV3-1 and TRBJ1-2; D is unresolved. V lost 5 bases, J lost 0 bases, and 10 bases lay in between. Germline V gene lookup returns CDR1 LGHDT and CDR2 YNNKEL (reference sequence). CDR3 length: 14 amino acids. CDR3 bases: TGTGCCAGCAGCTCCCGGGCCGCTAACTATGGCTACACCTTC. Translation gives CASSSRAANYGYTF.

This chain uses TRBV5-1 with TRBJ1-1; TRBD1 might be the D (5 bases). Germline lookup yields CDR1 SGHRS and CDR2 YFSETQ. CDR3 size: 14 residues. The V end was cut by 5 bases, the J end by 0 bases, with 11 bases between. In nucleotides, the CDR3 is TGCGCCAGCAGAATTTCACAGGTGAACACTGAAGCTTTCTTT. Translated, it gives CASRISQVNTEAFF.

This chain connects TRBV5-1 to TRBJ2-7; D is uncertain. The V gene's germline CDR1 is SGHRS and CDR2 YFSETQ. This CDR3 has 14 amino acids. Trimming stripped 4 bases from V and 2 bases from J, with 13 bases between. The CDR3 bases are TGCGCCAGCAGCCTCCTAAGTGGGGCCTACGAGCAGTACTTC. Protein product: CASSLLSGAYEQYF.

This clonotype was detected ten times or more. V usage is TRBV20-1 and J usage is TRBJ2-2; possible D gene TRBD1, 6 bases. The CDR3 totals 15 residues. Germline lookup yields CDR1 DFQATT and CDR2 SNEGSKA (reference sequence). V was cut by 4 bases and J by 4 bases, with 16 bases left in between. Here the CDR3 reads CSANSGTPSTGELFF. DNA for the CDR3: TGCAGTGCTAACTCCGGGACACCCAGCACCGGGGAGCTGTTTTTT.

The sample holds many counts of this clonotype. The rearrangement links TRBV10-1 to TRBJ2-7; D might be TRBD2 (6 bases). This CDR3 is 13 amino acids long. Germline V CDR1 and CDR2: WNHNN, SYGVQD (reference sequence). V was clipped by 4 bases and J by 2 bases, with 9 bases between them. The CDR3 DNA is TGCGCCAGCAGTGGGGTAGCGGCCTACGAGCAGTACTTC. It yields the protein CASSGVAAYEQYF.

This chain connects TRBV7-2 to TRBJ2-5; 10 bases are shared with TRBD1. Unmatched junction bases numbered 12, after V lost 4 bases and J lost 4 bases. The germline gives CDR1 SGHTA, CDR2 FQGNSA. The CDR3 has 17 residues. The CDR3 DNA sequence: TGTGCCAGCAGCTCCCCTCGGACAGGGGGAGGTAGAGAGACCCAGTACTTC. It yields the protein CASSSPRTGGGRETQYF.

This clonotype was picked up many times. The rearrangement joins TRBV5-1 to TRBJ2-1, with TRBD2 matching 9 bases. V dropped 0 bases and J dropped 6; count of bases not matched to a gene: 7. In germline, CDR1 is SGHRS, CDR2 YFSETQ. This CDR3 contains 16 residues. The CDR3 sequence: CASSLVIAGEGNEQFF. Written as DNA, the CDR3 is TGCGCCAGCAGCTTGGTAATAGCGGGAGAAGGCAATGAGCAGTTCTTC.